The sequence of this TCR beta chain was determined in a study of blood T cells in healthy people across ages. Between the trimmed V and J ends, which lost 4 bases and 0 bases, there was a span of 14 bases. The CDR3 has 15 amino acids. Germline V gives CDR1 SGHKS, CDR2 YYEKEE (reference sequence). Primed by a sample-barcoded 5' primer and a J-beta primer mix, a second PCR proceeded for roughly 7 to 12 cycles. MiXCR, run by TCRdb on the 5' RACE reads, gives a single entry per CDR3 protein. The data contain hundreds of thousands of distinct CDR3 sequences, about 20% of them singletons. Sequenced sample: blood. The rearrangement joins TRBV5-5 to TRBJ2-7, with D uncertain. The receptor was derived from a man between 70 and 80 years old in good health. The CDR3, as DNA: TGTGCCAGCAGCCTCTCGGTCGGGCCCTCCTACGAGCAGTACTTC. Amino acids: CASSLSVGPSYEQYF.